The source of this T cell receptor (beta chain) is a study of T cells expressing NK-cell markers. Study-level findings and limits: The CD3+CD56-NKG2C+ fraction of a handful of donors was likewise dominated by these clonotypes.

Germline V lookup: CDR1 SGHDT, CDR2 YYEEEE. The CDR3 has 16 residues. Comments on this clonotype: Its antigen is unknown.

One entry per CDR3 protein, without DNA, is what TCRdb gives after re-calling the 5' RACE reads. The listing records about 370,000 distinct CDR3 sequences. The genes are TRBV5-6 and TRBJ1-1; TCRdb's D gene call, TRBD1, goes unchecked for lack of DNA. This receptor was obtained from a woman aged 50 to 65 in good health. Sequencing was carried out using blood T cells: a sorted CD56 or NKG2C T cell subset, CD4+ or CD8+ T cells, or bulk PBMC T cells (not recorded which). The CDR3 spells CASSLLFQGRRGEAFF.